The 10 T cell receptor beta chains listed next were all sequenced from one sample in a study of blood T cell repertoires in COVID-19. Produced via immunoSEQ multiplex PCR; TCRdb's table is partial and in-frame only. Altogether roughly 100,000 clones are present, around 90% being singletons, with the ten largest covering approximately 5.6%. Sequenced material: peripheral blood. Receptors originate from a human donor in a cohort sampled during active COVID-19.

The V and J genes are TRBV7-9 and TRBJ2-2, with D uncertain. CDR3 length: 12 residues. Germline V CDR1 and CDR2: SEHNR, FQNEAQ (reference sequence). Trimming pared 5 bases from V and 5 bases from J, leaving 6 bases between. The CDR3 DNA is TGTGCCAGCAGCGGAGAAACCGGGGAGCTGTTTTTT. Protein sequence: CASSGETGELFF.

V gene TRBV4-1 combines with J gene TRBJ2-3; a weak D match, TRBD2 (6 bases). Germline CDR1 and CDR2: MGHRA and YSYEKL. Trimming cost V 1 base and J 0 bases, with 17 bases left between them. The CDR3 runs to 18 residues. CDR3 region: CASSQGRGAGPSTDTQYF. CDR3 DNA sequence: TGCGCCAGCAGCCAAGGGAGGGGTGCAGGACCGAGCACAGATACGCAGTATTTT.

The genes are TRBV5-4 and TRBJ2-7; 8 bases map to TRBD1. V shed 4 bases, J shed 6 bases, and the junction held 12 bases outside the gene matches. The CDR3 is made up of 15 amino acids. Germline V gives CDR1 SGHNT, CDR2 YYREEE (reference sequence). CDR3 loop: CASSPGQGAPREQYF. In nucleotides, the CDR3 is TGTGCCAGCAGCCCCGGGCAGGGGGCGCCCCGCGAGCAGTACTTC.

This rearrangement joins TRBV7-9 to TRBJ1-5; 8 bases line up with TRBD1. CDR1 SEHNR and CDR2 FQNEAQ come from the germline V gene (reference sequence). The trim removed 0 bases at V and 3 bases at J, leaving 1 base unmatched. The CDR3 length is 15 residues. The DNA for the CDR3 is TGTGCCAGCAGCTTAGCGGGACAGGTCAATCAGCCCCAGCATTTT. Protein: CASSLAGQVNQPQHF.

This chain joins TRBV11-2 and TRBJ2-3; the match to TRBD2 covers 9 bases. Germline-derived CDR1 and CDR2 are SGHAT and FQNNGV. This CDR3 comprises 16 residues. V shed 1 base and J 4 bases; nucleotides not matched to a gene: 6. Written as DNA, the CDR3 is TGTGCCAGCAGCTTAGCGGCGGGGGGGCCCGCAGATACGCAGTATTTT. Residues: CASSLAAGGPADTQYF.

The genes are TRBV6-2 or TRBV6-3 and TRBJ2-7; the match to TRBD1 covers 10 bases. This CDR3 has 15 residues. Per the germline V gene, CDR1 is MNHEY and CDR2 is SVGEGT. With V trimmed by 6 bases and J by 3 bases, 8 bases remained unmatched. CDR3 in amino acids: CASSFIRDRGYEQYF. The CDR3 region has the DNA TGTGCCAGCAGCTTTATCCGGGACAGGGGCTACGAGCAGTACTTC.

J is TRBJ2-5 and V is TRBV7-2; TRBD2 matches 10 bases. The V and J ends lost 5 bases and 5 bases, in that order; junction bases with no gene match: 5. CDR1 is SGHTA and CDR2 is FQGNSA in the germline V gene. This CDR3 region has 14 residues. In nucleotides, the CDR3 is TGTGCCAGCAGCCATACTAGCGGGACTGAGACCCAGTACTTC. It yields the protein CASSHTSGTETQYF. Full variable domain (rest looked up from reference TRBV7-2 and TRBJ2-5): GAGVSQSPSNKVTEKGKDVELRCDPISGHTALYWYRQSLGQGLEFLIYFQGNSAPDKSGLPSDRFSAERTGGSVSTLTIQRTQQEDSAVYLCASSHTSGTETQYFGPGTRLLVL.

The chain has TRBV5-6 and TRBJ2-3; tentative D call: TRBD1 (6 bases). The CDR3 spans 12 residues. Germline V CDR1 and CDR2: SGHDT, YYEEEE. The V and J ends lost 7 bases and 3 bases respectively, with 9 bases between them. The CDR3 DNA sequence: TGTGCCAGCTTGGGGGCTACAGATACGCAGTATTTT. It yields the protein CASLGATDTQYF.

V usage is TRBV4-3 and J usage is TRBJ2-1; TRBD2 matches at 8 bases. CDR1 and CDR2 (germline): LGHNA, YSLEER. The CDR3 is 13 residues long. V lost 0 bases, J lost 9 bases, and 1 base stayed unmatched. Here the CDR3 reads CASSQEAGAEQFF. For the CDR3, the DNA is TGCGCCAGCAGCCAAGAAGCGGGAGCTGAGCAGTTCTTC.

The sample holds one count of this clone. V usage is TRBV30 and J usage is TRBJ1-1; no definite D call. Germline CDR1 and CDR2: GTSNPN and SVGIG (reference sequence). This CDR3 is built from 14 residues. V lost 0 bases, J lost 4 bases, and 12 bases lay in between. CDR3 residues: CAWSVGWGGTEAFF. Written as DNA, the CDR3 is TGTGCCTGGAGTGTCGGATGGGGAGGCACTGAAGCTTTCTTT.